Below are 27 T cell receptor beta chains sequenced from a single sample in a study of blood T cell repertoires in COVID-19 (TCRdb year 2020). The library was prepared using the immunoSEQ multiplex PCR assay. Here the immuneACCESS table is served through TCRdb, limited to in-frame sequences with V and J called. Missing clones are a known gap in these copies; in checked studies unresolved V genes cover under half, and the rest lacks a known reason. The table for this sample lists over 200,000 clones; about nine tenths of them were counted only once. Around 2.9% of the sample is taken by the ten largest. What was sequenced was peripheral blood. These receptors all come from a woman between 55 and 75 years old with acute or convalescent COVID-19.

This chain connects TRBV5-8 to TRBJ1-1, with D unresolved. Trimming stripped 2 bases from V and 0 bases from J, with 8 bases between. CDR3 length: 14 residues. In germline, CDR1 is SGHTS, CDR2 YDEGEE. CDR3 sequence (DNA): TGTGCCAGCAGCTTCCAGGCGCTGAACACTGAAGCTTTCTTT. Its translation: CASSFQALNTEAFF.

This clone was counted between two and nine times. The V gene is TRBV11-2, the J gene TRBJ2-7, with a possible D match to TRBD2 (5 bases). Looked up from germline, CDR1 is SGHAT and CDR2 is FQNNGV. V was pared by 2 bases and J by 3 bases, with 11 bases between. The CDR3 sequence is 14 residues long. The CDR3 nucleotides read TGTGCCAGCAGCTTAATCGGGGATCTCTACGAGCAGTACTTC. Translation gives CASSLIGDLYEQYF.

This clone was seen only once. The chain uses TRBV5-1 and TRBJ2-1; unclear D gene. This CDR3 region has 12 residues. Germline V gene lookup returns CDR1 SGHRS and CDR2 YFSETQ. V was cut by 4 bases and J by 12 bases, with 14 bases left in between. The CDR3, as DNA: TGCGCCAGCAGCCCAACCCTAGGTGCGCAGTTCTTC. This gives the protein CASSPTLGAQFF.

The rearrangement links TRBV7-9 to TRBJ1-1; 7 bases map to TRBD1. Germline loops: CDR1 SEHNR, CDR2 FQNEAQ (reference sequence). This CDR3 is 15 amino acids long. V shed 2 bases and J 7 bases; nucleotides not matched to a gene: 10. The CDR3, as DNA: TGTGCCAGCAGCTTAAGTTTACAGGGGTACAATGAAGCTTTCTTT. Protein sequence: CASSLSLQGYNEAFF.

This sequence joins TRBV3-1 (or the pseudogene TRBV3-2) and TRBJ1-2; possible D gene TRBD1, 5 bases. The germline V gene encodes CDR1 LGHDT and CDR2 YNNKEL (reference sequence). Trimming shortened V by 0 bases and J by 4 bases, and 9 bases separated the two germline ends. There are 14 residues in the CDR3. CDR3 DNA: TGTGCCAGCAGCCAAGAACCCCAGGGCTATGGCTACACCTTC. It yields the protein CASSQEPQGYGYTF.

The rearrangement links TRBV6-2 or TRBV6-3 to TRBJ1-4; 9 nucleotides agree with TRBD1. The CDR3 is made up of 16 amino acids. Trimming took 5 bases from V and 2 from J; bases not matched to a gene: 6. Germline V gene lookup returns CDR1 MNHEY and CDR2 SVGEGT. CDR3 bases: TGTGCCAGCAGTCCACAGGGGGCGTCGACTAATGAAAAACTGTTTTTT. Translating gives CASSPQGASTNEKLFF.

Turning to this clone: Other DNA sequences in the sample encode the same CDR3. The chain's CDR3 is CASRQGISPLHF. CDR3 DNA: TGTGCCAGCAGACAGGGGATTTCACCCCTCCACTTT. The gene calls are TRBV3-1 (or the pseudogene TRBV3-2) and TRBJ1-6; 7 nucleotides agree with TRBD1. The CDR3 contains 12 residues. The ends lost 6 bases at V and 9 bases at J; junction bases unmatched: 2. Looked up from germline, CDR1 is LGHDT and CDR2 is YNNKEL (reference sequence).

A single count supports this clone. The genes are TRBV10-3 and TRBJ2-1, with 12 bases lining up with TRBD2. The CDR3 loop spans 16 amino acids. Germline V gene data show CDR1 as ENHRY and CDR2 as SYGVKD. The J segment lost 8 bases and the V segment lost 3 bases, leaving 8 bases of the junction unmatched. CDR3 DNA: TGTGCCATCAGTGATCCCACTAGCGGGAGGACGTATGAGCAGTTCTTC. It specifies CAISDPTSGRTYEQFF.

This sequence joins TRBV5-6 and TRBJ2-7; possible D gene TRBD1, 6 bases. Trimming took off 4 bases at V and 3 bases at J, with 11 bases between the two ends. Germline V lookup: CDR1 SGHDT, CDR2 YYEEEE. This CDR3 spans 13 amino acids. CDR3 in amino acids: CASSPGQHYEQYF. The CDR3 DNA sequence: TGTGCCAGCAGCCCCGGACAGCACTACGAGCAGTACTTC.

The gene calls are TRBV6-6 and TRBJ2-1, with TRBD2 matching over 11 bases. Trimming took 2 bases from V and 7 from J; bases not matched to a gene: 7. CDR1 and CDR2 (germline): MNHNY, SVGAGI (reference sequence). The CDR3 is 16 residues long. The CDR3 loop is CASSYIGLAGGNEQFF. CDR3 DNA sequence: TGTGCCAGCAGTTACATCGGCCTAGCGGGGGGTAATGAGCAGTTCTTC.

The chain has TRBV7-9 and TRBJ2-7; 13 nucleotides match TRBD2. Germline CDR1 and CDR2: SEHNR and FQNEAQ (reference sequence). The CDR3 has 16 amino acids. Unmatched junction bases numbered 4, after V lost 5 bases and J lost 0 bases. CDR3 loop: CASSPRTSGSSYEQYF. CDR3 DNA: TGTGCCAGCAGCCCTCGGACTAGCGGGAGCTCCTACGAGCAGTACTTC.

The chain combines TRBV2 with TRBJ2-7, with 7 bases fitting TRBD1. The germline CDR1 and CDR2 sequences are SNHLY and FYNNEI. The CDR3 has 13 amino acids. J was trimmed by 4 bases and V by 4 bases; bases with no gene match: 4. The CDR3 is CASSVGQPYEQYF. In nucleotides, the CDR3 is TGTGCCAGCAGTGTGGGACAGCCTTACGAGCAGTACTTC.

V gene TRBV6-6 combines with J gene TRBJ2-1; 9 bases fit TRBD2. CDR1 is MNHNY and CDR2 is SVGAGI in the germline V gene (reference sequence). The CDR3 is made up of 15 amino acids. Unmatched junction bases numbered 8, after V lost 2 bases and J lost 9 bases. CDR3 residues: CASSYRREGLGEQFF. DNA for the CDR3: TGTGCCAGCAGTTACCGGCGGGAGGGCCTCGGTGAGCAGTTCTTC.

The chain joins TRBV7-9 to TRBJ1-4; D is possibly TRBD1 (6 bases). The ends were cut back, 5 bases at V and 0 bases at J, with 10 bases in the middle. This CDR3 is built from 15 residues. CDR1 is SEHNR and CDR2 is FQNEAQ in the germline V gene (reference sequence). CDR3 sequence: CASSAHRATNEKLFF. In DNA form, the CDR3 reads TGTGCCAGCAGCGCTCACAGGGCAACTAATGAAAAACTGTTTTTT.

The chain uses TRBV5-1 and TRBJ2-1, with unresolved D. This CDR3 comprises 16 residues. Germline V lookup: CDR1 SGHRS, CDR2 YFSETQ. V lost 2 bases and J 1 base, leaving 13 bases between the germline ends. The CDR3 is CASSLGVLGSYNEQFF. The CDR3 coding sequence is TGCGCCAGCAGCTTAGGAGTCCTTGGGTCCTACAATGAGCAGTTCTTC.

The CDR3 region is CAWGRQDSPLHF. The CDR3 DNA sequence: TGTGCCTGGGGGCGACAGGATTCACCCCTCCACTTT. This chain links TRBV30 with TRBJ1-6, with a tentative D call TRBD1 (6 bases). Germline CDR1 GTSNPN, CDR2 SVGIG (reference sequence). V lost 5 bases and J lost 8, with 10 bases in between. This CDR3 spans 12 amino acids.

The CDR3, as DNA: TGTGCCAGCAGCTCGGGACTAGCGGAGTCCTACGAGCAGTACTTC. This gives the protein CASSSGLAESYEQYF. The chain employs TRBV5-5 and TRBJ2-7; 11 bases are shared with TRBD2. The ends lost 3 bases at V and 1 base at J; junction bases unmatched: 3. There are 15 residues in the CDR3. CDR1 is SGHKS and CDR2 is YYEKEE in the germline V gene (reference sequence). The variable domain in full, with the rest retrieved from reference TRBV5-5 and TRBJ2-7, is DAGVTQSPTHLIKTRGQQVTLRCSPISGHKSVSWYQQVLGQGPQFIFQYYEKEERGRGNFPDRFSARQFPNYSSELNVNALLLGDSALYLCASSSGLAESYEQYFGPGTRLTVT.

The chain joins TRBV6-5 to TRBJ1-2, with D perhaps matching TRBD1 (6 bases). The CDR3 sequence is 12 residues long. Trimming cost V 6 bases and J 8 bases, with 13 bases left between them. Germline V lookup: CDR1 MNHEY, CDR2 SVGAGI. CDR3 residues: CASSWATGGYTF. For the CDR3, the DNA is TGTGCCAGCAGCTGGGCGACAGGAGGCTACACCTTC.

CDR3 protein: CASKSAGGLSYNEQFF. The CDR3, as DNA: TGTGCCAGTAAATCGGCGGGAGGCCTCTCCTACAATGAGCAGTTCTTC. The J gene is TRBJ2-1, the V gene TRBV19; 8 bases agree with TRBD2. The trim removed 7 bases at V and 0 bases at J, leaving 8 bases unmatched. Per germline, CDR1 LNHDA and CDR2 SQIVND (reference sequence). There are 16 residues in the CDR3.

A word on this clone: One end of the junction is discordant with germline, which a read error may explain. CDR3 sequence reads: CSARGSGLLDF. The CDR3 nucleotides are TGCAGTGCTAGAGGGTCAGGTTTGTTGGATTTT. The rearrangement links TRBV20-1 to TRBJ1-3; D is ambiguous. The CDR3 is 11 amino acids. Germline lookup yields CDR1 DFQATT and CDR2 SNEGSKA (reference sequence).

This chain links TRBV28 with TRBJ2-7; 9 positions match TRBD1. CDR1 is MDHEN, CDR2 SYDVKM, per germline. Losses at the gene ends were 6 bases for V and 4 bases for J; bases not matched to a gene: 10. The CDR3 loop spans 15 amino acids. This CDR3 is CASRITGTGIYEQYF. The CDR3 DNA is TGTGCCAGCAGGATAACCGGGACAGGGATTTACGAGCAGTACTTC.

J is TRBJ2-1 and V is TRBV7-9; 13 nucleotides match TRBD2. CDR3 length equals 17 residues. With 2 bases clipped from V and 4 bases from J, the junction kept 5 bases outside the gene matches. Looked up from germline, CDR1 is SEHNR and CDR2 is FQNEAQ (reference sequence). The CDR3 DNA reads TGTGCCAGCAGCTTAACACTGACTAGCGGGAGGTACAATGAGCAGTTCTTC. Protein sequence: CASSLTLTSGRYNEQFF.

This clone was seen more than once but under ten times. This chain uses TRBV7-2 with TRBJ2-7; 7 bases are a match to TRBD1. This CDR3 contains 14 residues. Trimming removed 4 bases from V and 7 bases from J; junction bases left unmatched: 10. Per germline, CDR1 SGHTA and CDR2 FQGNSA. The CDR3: CASSSGTAWREQYF. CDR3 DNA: TGTGCCAGCAGCTCGGGGACAGCCTGGAGGGAGCAGTACTTC.

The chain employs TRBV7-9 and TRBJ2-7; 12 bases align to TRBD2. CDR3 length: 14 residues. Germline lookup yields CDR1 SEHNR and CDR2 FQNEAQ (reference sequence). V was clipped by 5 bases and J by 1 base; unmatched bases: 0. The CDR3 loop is CASSGTSGSYEQYF. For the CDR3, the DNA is TGTGCCAGCAGCGGGACTAGCGGGTCCTACGAGCAGTACTTC.

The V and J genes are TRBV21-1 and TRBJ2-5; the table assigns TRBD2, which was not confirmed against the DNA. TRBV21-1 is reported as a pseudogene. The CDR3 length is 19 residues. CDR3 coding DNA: TGTGCCAGCAGCAAAAGGGTATCTAGCGGGAGAGAGGCCAAAGAGACCCAGTACTTC. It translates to CASSKRVSSGREAKETQYF.

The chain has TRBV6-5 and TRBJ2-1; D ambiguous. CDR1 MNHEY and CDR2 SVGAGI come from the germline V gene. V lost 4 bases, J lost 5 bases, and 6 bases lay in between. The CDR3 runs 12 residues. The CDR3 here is CASSSSNNEQFF. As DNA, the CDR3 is TGTGCCAGCAGTTCGAGCAACAATGAGCAGTTCTTC.

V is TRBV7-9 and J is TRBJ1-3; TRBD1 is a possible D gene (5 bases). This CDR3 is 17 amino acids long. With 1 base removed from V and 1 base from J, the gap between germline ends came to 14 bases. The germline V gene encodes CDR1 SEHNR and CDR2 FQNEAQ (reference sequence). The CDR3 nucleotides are TGTGCCAGCAGCTTAGAAGGAATTGGGGCATCTGGAAACACCATATATTTT. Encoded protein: CASSLEGIGASGNTIYF.